This TCR beta chain was obtained from a study of post-analysis software for immune sequencing data. Study-level information: Both relapsing-remitting and secondary progressive multiple sclerosis featured among the disease courses, as did progressive-relapsing multiple sclerosis. Study-level findings and limits: Compared with controls, patients had more of 4 to 6 TRBV segments, including TRBV5-6, TRBV5-1 and TRBV20-1. Controls showed significantly higher normalized Chao1 diversity than did multiple sclerosis patients.

Sequencing libraries made from TCR beta cDNA carried unique molecular identifiers. TCRdb reprocessed the PCR reads with MiXCR, giving one entry per CDR3 protein. Among 600,000 to 750,000 distinct CDR3 sequences listed, approximately 59% were seen once. V trimming: 6 bases; J trimming: 10 bases; junction bases outside the gene matches: 9. Germline assignment: CDR1 SNHLY and CDR2 FYNNEI. This CDR3 region has 14 residues. This clonotype was counted a few times. As yet, its antigen is unknown. This sequence originates from a girl aged 2 to 10 with multiple sclerosis. V is TRBV2 and J is TRBJ2-1; 10 nucleotides line up with TRBD2. Sequenced sample: blood. The CDR3 is CASSERGGSPEQFF. In nucleotides, the CDR3 is TGTGCCAGCAGCGAGCGGGGGGGCTCGCCGGAGCAGTTCTTC.